This T cell receptor (beta chain) was obtained from a study of prognosis after radiotherapy for stage I lung cancer. Study summary: Among the patients, several developed distant metastases after radiotherapy at a median of about seven months, and approximately 15 showed no significant progression.

This clonotype was seen ten or more times. Multiplex PCR, run in two rounds, amplified TCR beta CDR3 from genomic DNA. Initially, in first-round PCR, primers specific to each TRBV and TRBJ gene were used. TCRdb re-analysed the multiplex PCR reads in MiXCR, keeping a single row per CDR3 protein. Of 45,000 to 60,000 distinct CDR3 sequences listed, approximately 30% are singletons. This CDR3 is 15 amino acids long. Looked up from germline, CDR1 is SGHAT and CDR2 is FQNNGV. The V end lost 4 bases, the J end lost 4 bases, and 13 bases lay between the germline ends. The input for sequencing was PBMCs, taken before or after stereotactic body radiation therapy (not recorded which). This sequence originates from a donor over 45 with non-small cell lung cancer. This chain joins TRBV11-2 and TRBJ2-2; perhaps TRBD1 as D (5 bases). The CDR3 DNA follows: TGTGCCAGCAGCTCGAAAGGACAAAGCACCGGGGAGCTGTTTTTT. It yields the protein CASSSKGQSTGELFF. Together with reference TRBV11-2 and TRBJ2-2, the CDR3 gives the full variable domain: EAGVAQSPRYKIIEKRQSVAFWCNPISGHATLYWYQQILGQGPKLLIQFQNNGVVDDSQLPKDRFSAERLKGVDSTLKIQPAKLEDSAVYLCASSSKGQSTGELFFGEGSRLTVL.